The 13 T cell receptor beta chains reported below all come from one sample, sequenced in a study of vaccination effects on CD4 cells after COVID-19. Ahead of sequencing, the ViraFEST assay grew antigen-specific CD4+ T cells using viral peptide pools. The culture ran for about 11 days, and then CD4+ T cells were isolated. Nucleocapsid antibodies stayed negative before and after vaccination, showing no earlier SARS-CoV-2 infection. Measured with immunoSEQ multiplex PCR; TCRdb has only the in-frame clones, and not every one. The data hold some 60,000 clones, with around 76% observed a single time. These receptors are not linked to any known antigen. The sequenced sample was CD4+ T cells from PBMCs cultured with HCoV-NL63 spike peptides, obtained before COVID-19 vaccination. The receptors were gathered from a human donor who received a COVID-19 vaccine.

This clone was detected only once. The rearrangement joins TRBV18 to TRBJ2-6; D is possibly TRBD1 (6 bases). V was trimmed by 0 bases and J by 0 bases, leaving 24 bases between them. Germline loops: CDR1 KGHSH, CDR2 LQKENI. The CDR3 contains 22 residues. This chain's CDR3 is CASSPPGWRSGQFFSGANVLTF. The CDR3 coding sequence is TGTGCCAGCTCACCACCTGGGTGGCGATCAGGACAGTTTTTCTCTGGGGCCAACGTCCTGACTTTC.

This clone has just one count. The V gene is TRBV28, the J gene TRBJ1-2, with D perhaps TRBD1 (5 bases). Deletions cut 9 bases from V and 2 bases from J, with 13 bases between. The CDR3 loop spans 13 amino acids. The germline gives CDR1 MDHEN, CDR2 SYDVKM. Written as DNA, the CDR3 is TGTGCCAGTTCGGGACTTCAAAACTATGGCTACACCTTC. This gives the protein CASSGLQNYGYTF.

This clone was seen more than once but under ten times. V usage is TRBV10-1 and J usage is TRBJ2-3, with 7 bases matching TRBD1. CDR1 is WNHNN, CDR2 SYGVQD, per germline (reference sequence). CDR3 length: 13 residues. Trimming cost V 10 bases and J 4 bases; bases outside gene matches: 8. This chain's CDR3 is CATRGTVADTQYF. The CDR3 DNA is TGCGCCACCAGAGGGACAGTGGCAGATACGCAGTATTTT.

This clone was found once. The V gene is TRBV30, the J gene TRBJ1-2, with 7 bases identical to TRBD1. This CDR3 is built from 14 residues. Germline V gene data show CDR1 as GTSNPN and CDR2 as SVGIG (reference sequence). With V trimmed by 0 bases and J by 5 bases, 6 bases remained unmatched. CDR3 amino acids: CAWSVDRDIYGYTF. In DNA, the CDR3 is TGTGCCTGGAGTGTCGACAGGGACATTTATGGCTACACCTTC.

The chain joins TRBV7-2 to TRBJ1-2, with TRBD1 identical over 8 bases. This CDR3 spans 16 amino acids. Germline CDR1 is SGHTA and CDR2 is FQGNSA. Unmatched junction bases numbered 13, after V lost 5 bases and J lost 5 bases. DNA of the CDR3: TGTGCCAGCAGCCCGCGGACAGGGCCCGGAGAGTATGGCTACACCTTC. Translation: CASSPRTGPGEYGYTF.

A remark on this clone: This specimen includes other DNA sequences encoding the same CDR3. The chain carries TRBV18 and TRBJ2-5, with D perhaps matching TRBD1 or TRBD2 (6 bases each). The CDR3 spans 13 residues. Germline assignment: CDR1 KGHSH and CDR2 LQKENI. The germline V and J ends were trimmed by 1 base and 4 bases, with 7 bases remaining between them. The CDR3, as DNA: TGTGCCAGCTCACCACAGGGGGGAGAGACCCAGTACTTC. It codes for CASSPQGGETQYF.

The chain has TRBV2 and TRBJ2-5; tentatively, D is TRBD2 (5 bases). CDR1 SNHLY and CDR2 FYNNEI come from the germline V gene. The CDR3 sequence is 13 residues long. Trimming stripped 8 bases from V and 5 bases from J, with 15 bases between. The CDR3 reads CASAGLSRETQYF. CDR3 nucleotide sequence: TGTGCCAGCGCCGGACTTAGCAGGGAGACCCAGTACTTC.

With regard to this clone: The DNA is omitted, as the CDR3 cannot be located on it reliably, and the CDR3 follows TCRdb's listing. The gene calls are TRBV7-2 and TRBJ2-7. The CDR3 totals 13 residues, both ends included. CDR1 and CDR2 from the germline V gene are SGHTA and FQGNSA. The CDR3 loop is CASSLVLRAEQYV.

The chain joins TRBV13 to TRBJ1-5; D unresolved. The CDR3 covers 12 residues. V was cut by 6 bases and J by 6 bases, with 9 bases left in between. CDR1 is PRHDT and CDR2 is FYEKMQ in the germline V gene (reference sequence). The DNA of the CDR3 is TGTGCCAGCAGTTCCGGAGTTCAGCCCCAGCATTTT. Encoded protein: CASSSGVQPQHF.

The chain links TRBV19 to TRBJ1-2; TRBD1 might be the D (5 bases). V lost 3 bases, J lost 6 bases, and 11 bases lay in between. The germline gives CDR1 LNHDA, CDR2 SQIVND (reference sequence). The CDR3 extends over 13 amino acids. CDR3 protein: CASSMAMGHGYTF. CDR3 in DNA: TGTGCCAGTAGTATGGCGATGGGGCATGGCTACACCTTC.

This chain uses TRBV29-1 with TRBJ1-1; TRBD1 is a possible D gene (6 bases). Germline V gives CDR1 SQVTM, CDR2 ANQGSEA. The CDR3 extends over 11 amino acids. Trimming pared 6 bases from V and 11 bases from J, leaving 16 bases between. Here the CDR3 DNA reads TGCAGCGTGGATAGGGGGTATGGGGCTTTCTTT. The encoded protein is CSVDRGYGAFF.

This chain uses TRBV23-1 with TRBJ2-7; D not certain. TRBV23-1 is noted as an ORF with a role that remains uncertain. V lost 0 bases and J 1 base, leaving 13 bases between the germline ends. The CDR3 runs to 16 residues. This chain's CDR3 is CASSQSGINPSYEQYV. The CDR3 DNA reads TGCGCCAGCAGTCAATCGGGGATCAATCCGTCCTACGAGCAGTACGTC.

The rearrangement joins TRBV5-5 to TRBJ1-3; D is undetermined. The germline V gene encodes CDR1 SGHKS and CDR2 YYEKEE (reference sequence). The CDR3 has 16 residues. The germline V and J ends were trimmed by 2 bases and 1 base, with 13 bases remaining between them. CDR3 sequence: CASSLVPIVSGNTIYF. In DNA, the CDR3 is TGTGCCAGCAGCTTAGTCCCGATAGTGTCTGGAAACACCATATATTTT.